This TCR beta chain was found in a study of T cells in Graves' hyperthyroidism and ophthalmopathy. General observations from the study: Ophthalmopathy was model-predicted a median around 6.7 months pre-onset. Most thyroid-expanded clonotypes above 0.001 were also found in blood. Ophthalmopathy stood apart from stable hyperthyroidism in a 13 V-J model.

Amplified regions were TCR beta CDR3 sequences from RNA transcripts. With the HTBI primer set, the TCR CDR3 went through a first round of RT-PCR. TCRdb used MiXCR to reprocess the multiplex PCR reads, holding one entry per CDR3 protein. The table includes more than 500,000 distinct CDR3 sequences, 14% to 15% detected once. This clonotype was seen many times. Its antigen is as yet unknown. For the diagnoses, clinical symptoms, serum thyroxine and TRAb, thyroid ultrasound and orbital computed tomography were used. The sample was blood. The sequence came from a woman between 35 and 50 years old with Graves' ophthalmopathy.

CDR3 amino acids: CASSFGLAGARSTDTQYF. The CDR3 DNA reads as TGTGCCAGCAGCTTTGGACTAGCGGGAGCTAGAAGCACAGATACGCAGTATTTT. The V gene is TRBV11-1, the J gene TRBJ2-3, with TRBD2 matching over 13 bases. The V gene end was trimmed by 3 bases and the J gene end by 0 bases; junction bases not matched to a gene: 6. This CDR3 has 18 amino acids. The V gene's germline CDR1 is SGHAT and CDR2 FQDESV (reference sequence).